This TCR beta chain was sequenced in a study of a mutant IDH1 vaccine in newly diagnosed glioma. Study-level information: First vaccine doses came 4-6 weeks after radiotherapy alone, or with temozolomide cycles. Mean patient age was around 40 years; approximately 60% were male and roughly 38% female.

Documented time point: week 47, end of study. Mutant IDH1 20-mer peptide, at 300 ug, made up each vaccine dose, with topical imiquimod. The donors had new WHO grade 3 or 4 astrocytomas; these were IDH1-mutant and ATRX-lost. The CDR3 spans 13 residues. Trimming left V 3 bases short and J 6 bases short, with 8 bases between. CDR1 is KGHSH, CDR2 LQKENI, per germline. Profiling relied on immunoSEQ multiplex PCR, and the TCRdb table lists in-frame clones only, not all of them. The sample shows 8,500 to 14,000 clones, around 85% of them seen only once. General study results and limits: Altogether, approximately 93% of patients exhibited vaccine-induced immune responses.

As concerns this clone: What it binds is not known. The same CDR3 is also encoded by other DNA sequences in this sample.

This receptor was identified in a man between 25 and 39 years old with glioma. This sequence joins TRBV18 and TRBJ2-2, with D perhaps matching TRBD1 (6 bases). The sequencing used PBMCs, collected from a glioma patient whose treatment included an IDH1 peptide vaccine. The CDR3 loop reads CASSPQGSGELFF. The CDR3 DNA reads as TGTGCCAGCTCACCTCAGGGGTCCGGGGAGCTGTTTTTT. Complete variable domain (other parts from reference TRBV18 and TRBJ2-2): NAGVMQNPRHLVRRRGQEARLRCSPMKGHSHVYWYRQLPEEGLKFMVYLQKENIIDESGMPKERFSAEFPKEGPSILRIQQVVRGDSAAYFCASSPQGSGELFFGEGSRLTVL.